The 6 T cell receptor beta chains below all came from one sample that was sequenced in a study of blood T cell repertoires in COVID-19. Only in-frame clones appear in the TCRdb table, and some are missing; sequencing was by immunoSEQ multiplex PCR. The data show 250,000 to 350,000 clones, 80% to 90% seen once. The sample consisted of PBMCs or T cells enriched from blood (not recorded which). The receptor set was obtained from a woman between 18 and 30 years old who had recovered from COVID-19.

J is TRBJ2-7 and V is TRBV7-9; a weak D match, TRBD2 (6 bases). V was shortened by 1 base and J by 3 bases, with 13 bases between the two germline ends. The CDR3 extends over 15 amino acids. CDR1 is SEHNR, CDR2 FQNEAQ, per germline (reference sequence). CDR3 nucleotide sequence: TGTGCCAGCAGCTTAGGAGGTCCGCGGGGCTACGAGCAGTACTTC. Translation: CASSLGGPRGYEQYF.

CDR3 amino acids: CASSYDPTMGTEAFF. Written as DNA, the CDR3 is TGTGCCAGCAGTTATGACCCGACTATGGGCACTGAAGCTTTCTTT. J is TRBJ1-1 and V is TRBV7-9; no clear D. The CDR3 is 15 amino acids. Between the trimmed V and J ends, which lost 6 bases and 4 bases, there was a span of 18 bases. From germline, CDR1 is SEHNR and CDR2 FQNEAQ (reference sequence). The variable domain in full, completed from reference TRBV7-9 and TRBJ1-1, reads DTGVSQNPRHKITKRGQNVTFRCDPISEHNRLYWYRQTLGQGPEFLTYFQNEAQLEKSRLLSDRFSAERPKGSFSTLEIQRTEQGDSAMYLCASSYDPTMGTEAFFGQGTRLTVV.

Written as DNA, the CDR3 is TGTGCCAGCAGCTTAGTGGGAGCAGGGGGCCTTTCACCCCTCCACTTT. It translates to CASSLVGAGGLSPLHF. The J gene is TRBJ1-6, the V gene TRBV7-2; 8 bases fit TRBD1. The junction had 8 bases not matched to a gene; V was cut back by 1 base and J by 9 bases. This CDR3 has 16 residues. Looked up from germline, CDR1 is SGHTA and CDR2 is FQGNSA.

The rearrangement links TRBV29-1 to TRBJ1-2; D unclear. Per germline, CDR1 SQVTM and CDR2 ANQGSEA. V was cut by 4 bases and J by 1 base, with 16 bases left in between. The CDR3 length is 15 residues. The chain's CDR3 is CSVVPYTGFNYGYTF. The CDR3 coding sequence is TGCAGCGTTGTCCCGTATACTGGTTTTAACTATGGCTACACCTTC.

This clone occurred once. The J gene is TRBJ1-1, the V gene TRBV2; TRBD1 agrees at 8 bases. V lost 5 bases, J lost 3 bases, and 11 bases stayed unmatched. CDR1 is SNHLY and CDR2 is FYNNEI in the germline V gene. The CDR3 has 16 amino acids. The CDR3 reads CASSPDRGATDTEAFF. DNA of the CDR3: TGTGCCAGCAGTCCCGACAGGGGTGCGACAGACACTGAAGCTTTCTTT.

For this clone: A read error may produce the germline difference seen at one junction end. This chain joins TRBV7-7 and TRBJ1-2; the D gene is possibly TRBD1 (5 bases). Germline V gives CDR1 SSHAT, CDR2 FNYEAQ (reference sequence). The CDR3 consists of 19 residues. The CDR3 DNA reads TGTGCTAGCAGCTTAGTTGTTAGACAGTCATCTAGATTAAACTATGGCTACACCTTC. Translation: CASSLVVRQSSRLNYGYTF. Filled out from reference TRBV7-7 and TRBJ1-2, the complete variable domain reads GAGVSQSPRYKVTKRGQDVTLRCDPISSHATLYWYQQALGQGPEFLTYFNYEAQPDKSGLPSDRFSAERPEGSISTLTIQRTEQRDSAMYRCASSLVVRQSSRLNYGYTFGSGTRLTVV.